Below, 29 T cell receptor beta chains from the same sample are listed, as sequenced in a study of CD8 T cells in Susac syndrome. Reverse transcription of roughly 0.5 to 1 ug RNA was performed with random hexamers. TCRdb re-called the immunoSEQ multiplex PCR reads through MiXCR, storing one row per CDR3 protein. In the table there are approximately 120,000 distinct CDR3 sequences, more than 80% of which are singletons. The sequenced sample consisted of CD8+ T cells from PBMCs. The receptors were gathered from a human donor with multiple sclerosis.

V and J are TRBV3-1 and TRBJ2-7; D uncertain. CDR1 is LGHDT, CDR2 YNNKEL, per germline (reference sequence). This CDR3 spans 13 amino acids. Trimming cost V 1 base and J 3 bases, with 7 bases left between them. In DNA form, the CDR3 reads TGTGCCAGCAGCCAAGGCACAGTCTACGAGCAGTACGTC. Its protein product is CASSQGTVYEQYV.

V usage is TRBV29-1 and J usage is TRBJ1-2; TRBD1 matches at 11 bases. The germline gives CDR1 SQVTM, CDR2 ANQGSEA. This CDR3 spans 17 amino acids. With 4 bases clipped from V and 3 bases from J, the junction kept 13 bases outside the gene matches. CDR3 in DNA: TGCAGCGTTGTGGGCTTCACCGGGACAGGGGGGGACTATGGCTACACCTTC. Translation gives CSVVGFTGTGGDYGYTF.

This clonotype was observed a single time. The chain carries TRBV20-1 and TRBJ1-6, with D uncertain. Trimming cost V 0 bases and J 7 bases, with 16 bases left between them. CDR3 size: 16 residues. Per germline, CDR1 DFQATT and CDR2 SNEGSKA (reference sequence). The chain's CDR3 is CSARDRGERENSPLHF. The DNA of the CDR3 is TGCAGTGCTAGAGATCGCGGTGAACGAGAGAATTCACCCCTCCACTTT.

This chain uses TRBV2 with TRBJ2-7, with TRBD1 matching over 7 bases. J lost 0 bases, V lost 7 bases, and 6 bases had no gene match. Germline values: CDR1 SNHLY, CDR2 FYNNEI. CDR3 size: 14 residues. Here the CDR3 DNA reads TGTGCCAGCACGGACAGGCCGAGCTCCTACGAGCAGTACGTC. This gives the protein CASTDRPSSYEQYV.

The V and J genes are TRBV7-2 and TRBJ2-7, with D possibly TRBD2 on 6 matching bases. There are 14 residues in the CDR3. V was shortened by 4 bases and J by 3 bases, with 13 bases between the two germline ends. Per germline, CDR1 SGHTA and CDR2 FQGNSA. The CDR3 DNA follows: TGTGCCAGCAGCTCGGAGGGACGGAACTACGAGCAGTACTTC. This sequence encodes CASSSEGRNYEQYF.

This clonotype was found once. This rearrangement joins TRBV7-9 to TRBJ1-2, with a possible D match to TRBD1 (6 bases). Germline CDR1 is SEHNR and CDR2 is FQNEAQ (reference sequence). Trimming removed 5 bases from V and 4 bases from J, with 23 bases in between. The CDR3 is 17 amino acids. CDR3 DNA: TGTGCCAGCAGCCCCGGCGGGGGAAGGACAGCCCTCTATGGCTACACCTTC. Its translation is CASSPGGGRTALYGYTF.

The V gene is TRBV27, the J gene TRBJ2-1; TRBD2 agrees at 9 bases. The germline V gene encodes CDR1 MNHEY and CDR2 SMNVEV (reference sequence). CDR3 size: 16 residues. V was pared by 5 bases and J by 2 bases, with 7 bases of the junction left unmatched. The CDR3, as DNA: TGTGCCAGCAGTCTCTCCGGGACTAGCCCCTACAATGAGCAGTTCTTC. Protein sequence: CASSLSGTSPYNEQFF.

The rearrangement uses TRBV20-1 and TRBJ2-7; tentative D call: TRBD2 (5 bases). Deletions cut 1 base from V and 3 bases from J, with 19 bases between. Germline V gene sequence: CDR1 DFQATT, CDR2 SNEGSKA (reference sequence). This CDR3 is 16 amino acids long. This CDR3 is CSARGIKKRPNYEQYF. CDR3 nucleotide sequence: TGCAGTGCTAGAGGGATAAAGAAGCGGCCGAACTACGAGCAGTACTTC.

The chain employs TRBV9 and TRBJ2-5; D is perhaps TRBD2 (6 bases). This CDR3 is built from 15 residues. Germline V gives CDR1 SGDLS, CDR2 YYNGEE. Trimming pared 0 bases from V and 5 bases from J, leaving 14 bases between. The CDR3 loop is CASSVAAGLMETQYF. As DNA, the CDR3 is TGTGCCAGCAGCGTAGCAGCGGGCCTGATGGAGACCCAGTACTTC.

This clonotype was counted between two and nine times. The chain links TRBV7-9 to TRBJ1-1, with TRBD1 as a possible D gene (5 bases). V lost 5 bases, J lost 5 bases, and 12 bases lay in between. CDR3 length equals 13 residues. From germline, CDR1 is SEHNR and CDR2 FQNEAQ (reference sequence). Here the CDR3 DNA reads TGTGCCAGCAGCCTCAATAGGGGAACTGAAGCTTTCTTT. Translated, it gives CASSLNRGTEAFF.

The V and J genes are TRBV9 and TRBJ2-3; D remains ambiguous. The CDR3 runs to 16 residues. Germline CDR1 is SGDLS and CDR2 is YYNGEE. V was shortened by 4 bases and J by 0 bases, with 15 bases between the two germline ends. CDR3 sequence reads: CASSHPRVLSTDTQYF. In nucleotides, the CDR3 is TGTGCCAGCAGCCACCCCCGAGTCCTTAGCACAGATACGCAGTATTTT.

This clonotype has more than one count but fewer than ten. The J gene is TRBJ1-1, the V gene TRBV3-1; D is unclear. V lost 3 bases to trimming and J lost 5 bases, with 4 bases between them. Germline V gene lookup returns CDR1 LGHDT and CDR2 YNNKEL (reference sequence). This CDR3 region has 11 residues. The CDR3 region has the DNA TGTGCCAGCAGCCAGGGGACTGAAGCTTTCTTT. As protein: CASSQGTEAFF.

This CDR3 is CASGPHGVFNQPQHF. CDR3 nucleotide sequence: TGTGCTAGTGGTCCCCATGGGGTTTTCAATCAGCCCCAGCATTTT. V and J are TRBV12-5 and TRBJ1-5, with D unresolved. Between the trimmed V and J ends, which lost 5 bases and 3 bases, there was a span of 14 bases. The CDR3 contains 15 residues. CDR1 is LGHNT, CDR2 FRNRAP, per germline.

This clonotype was observed a single time. The chain combines TRBV15 with TRBJ1-5; maybe TRBD1 (5 bases). Germline loops: CDR1 LNHNV, CDR2 YYDKDF (reference sequence). The CDR3 is 17 residues long. The V end lost 7 bases, the J end lost 2 bases, and 21 bases lay between the germline ends. The CDR3 is CATTSGRGWGGNQPQHF. CDR3 sequence (DNA): TGTGCCACCACCTCAGGACGCGGGTGGGGGGGCAATCAGCCCCAGCATTTT.

J is TRBJ2-2 and V is TRBV24-1, with TRBD2 as a possible D gene (5 bases). CDR1 is KGHDR, CDR2 SFDVKD, per germline. This CDR3 region has 16 residues. With 0 bases removed from V and 0 bases from J, the gap between germline ends came to 7 bases. The CDR3 nucleotides are TGTGCCACCAGTGATTTGCGCGGGCCGAACACCGGGGAGCTGTTTTTT. Its protein product is CATSDLRGPNTGELFF.

This rearrangement joins TRBV6-1 to TRBJ2-3, with unresolved D. Trimming left V 2 bases short and J 3 bases short, with 6 bases between. The germline V gene encodes CDR1 MNHNS and CDR2 SASEGT. The CDR3 is 13 amino acids. CDR3 region: CASSETLTDTQYF. In DNA, the CDR3 is TGTGCCAGCAGTGAAACGCTAACAGATACGCAGTATTTT.

This rearrangement joins TRBV5-1 to TRBJ2-3; D uncertain. The germline V gene encodes CDR1 SGHRS and CDR2 YFSETQ. The CDR3 is 14 amino acids. The ends were cut back, 3 bases at V and 2 bases at J, with 10 bases in the middle. The CDR3 reads CASSSTRLTDTQYF. The CDR3 DNA sequence: TGCGCCAGCAGCTCCACCAGACTCACAGATACGCAGTATTTT.

The genes are TRBV4-1 and TRBJ1-4; D possibly corresponds to TRBD1 (5 bases). From germline, CDR1 is MGHRA and CDR2 YSYEKL. Trimming shortened V by 2 bases and J by 5 bases, and 12 bases separated the two germline ends. The CDR3 loop spans 15 amino acids. The CDR3 sequence: CASSQPQGENEKLFF. In nucleotides, the CDR3 is TGCGCCAGCAGCCAACCTCAGGGAGAAAATGAAAAACTGTTTTTT.

This chain uses TRBV28 with TRBJ2-5; D gene uncertain. CDR3 length equals 15 residues. The ends were cut back, 5 bases at V and 1 base at J, with 14 bases in the middle. Germline V gives CDR1 MDHEN, CDR2 SYDVKM. CDR3 DNA sequence: TGTGCCAGCAGTGGCCCCGAGGCCGTCCAAGAGACCCAGTACTTC. The encoded protein is CASSGPEAVQETQYF.

CDR3 region: CATWTGGVTEAFF. The CDR3 bases are TGTGCCACCTGGACAGGGGGTGTCACTGAAGCTTTCTTT. V gene TRBV27 combines with J gene TRBJ1-1; 10 bases match TRBD1. The CDR3 extends over 13 amino acids. Germline CDR1 MNHEY, CDR2 SMNVEV (reference sequence). V trimming: 10 bases; J trimming: 4 bases; junction bases outside the gene matches: 6.

This clonotype was recorded once. V and J are TRBV19 and TRBJ2-5, with D uncertain. In germline, CDR1 is LNHDA, CDR2 SQIVND (reference sequence). The CDR3 extends over 16 amino acids. V was trimmed by 5 bases and J by 1 base, leaving 17 bases between them. CDR3 in DNA: TGTGCCAGTAGTCCGGAAAGAAGTGGTTTCCAAGAGACCCAGTACTTC. It encodes CASSPERSGFQETQYF.

The chain uses TRBV24-1 and TRBJ2-1; D is unclear. The V end lost 1 base, the J end lost 0 bases, and 6 bases lay between the germline ends. There are 15 residues in the CDR3. Germline V CDR1 and CDR2: KGHDR, SFDVKD. The CDR3 nucleotides read TGTGCCACCAGTGATTTTAGTAGCTCCTACAATGAGCAGTTCTTC. Its translation is CATSDFSSSYNEQFF.

V usage is TRBV12-3 or TRBV12-4 and J usage is TRBJ2-7; a weak D match, TRBD1 (5 bases). There are 13 residues in the CDR3. Trimming took 1 base from V and 6 from J, leaving 10 bases between them. The CDR3 loop is CASSLEGRVEQYF. The CDR3 coding sequence is TGTGCCAGCAGTTTAGAGGGCAGGGTCGAGCAGTACTTC.

V and J are TRBV20-1 and TRBJ2-1; 14 bases map to TRBD2. Trimming removed 5 bases from V and 0 bases from J; junction bases left unmatched: 3. The germline gives CDR1 DFQATT, CDR2 SNEGSKA (reference sequence). CDR3 size: 16 residues. The DNA of the CDR3 is TGCAGTGCTCCGACTAGCGGGAGGGCCTCCTACAATGAGCAGTTCTTC. Its protein product is CSAPTSGRASYNEQFF.

The chain couples TRBV27 to TRBJ2-3, with 7 bases lining up with TRBD1. CDR1 and CDR2 (germline): MNHEY, SMNVEV (reference sequence). The CDR3 contains 12 residues. V was pared by 5 bases and J by 10 bases, with 6 bases of the junction left unmatched. The CDR3 is CASSADRAPQYF. The DNA for the CDR3 is TGTGCCAGCAGTGCAGACAGGGCGCCGCAGTATTTT.

This clonotype was found a few times. The chain is built from TRBV12-3 or TRBV12-4 and TRBJ2-1, with unresolved D. CDR3 length equals 13 residues. V lost 6 bases to trimming and J lost 2 bases, with 8 bases between them. The CDR3 is CASSPIPYNEQFF. CDR3 DNA: TGTGCCAGCAGCCCTATTCCCTACAATGAGCAGTTCTTC.

The chain carries TRBV7-9 and TRBJ1-2; D gene ambiguous. With 1 base removed from V and 6 bases from J, the gap between germline ends came to 6 bases. This CDR3 has 12 residues. Per germline, CDR1 SEHNR and CDR2 FQNEAQ (reference sequence). The CDR3 is CASSLGGNGYTF. The CDR3 DNA sequence: TGTGCCAGCAGCTTAGGTGGGAATGGCTACACCTTC. The complete variable domain, with remaining parts taken from reference TRBV7-9 and TRBJ1-2, reads DTGVSQNPRHKITKRGQNVTFRCDPISEHNRLYWYRQTLGQGPEFLTYFQNEAQLEKSRLLSDRFSAERPKGSFSTLEIQRTEQGDSAMYLCASSLGGNGYTFGSGTRLTVV.

The chain employs TRBV9 and TRBJ1-2; D unresolved. Germline V gene sequence: CDR1 SGDLS, CDR2 YYNGEE. The CDR3 contains 14 residues. V was cut by 6 bases and J by 4 bases, with 16 bases left in between. The CDR3 spells CASNLGIPSYGYTF. CDR3 DNA: TGTGCCAGCAATCTTGGCATCCCGAGCTATGGCTACACCTTC.

This chain uses TRBV6-1 with TRBJ1-5; TRBD1 might be the D (6 bases). Trimming stripped 2 bases from V and 6 bases from J, with 11 bases between. This CDR3 is 14 amino acids long. The germline V gene encodes CDR1 MNHNS and CDR2 SASEGT. The CDR3 DNA reads TGTGCCAGCAGTGAACCGACAGGCTGTCAGCCCCAGCATTTT. Translating gives CASSEPTGCQPQHF.